This T cell receptor beta chain was sequenced in a study of cytomegalovirus exposure and HLA in healthy donors. Whole-study findings and limits: Certain indistinguishable V segments, among them TRBV6-2 and TRBV6-3, were excluded. Highly shared sequence variants in one cluster were likely a sequencing artifact.

Sampled while nominally healthy, donors likely had unrecorded immune exposures. Primers included in the PCR were 60 Vbeta and 13 Jbeta primers. Authors' data handling: In a later analysis, of some 80 million unique beta chains, roughly 10 million appeared in at least two donors. Some clones are missing from TCRdb's copy, which holds only in-frame ones; the method was immunoSEQ multiplex PCR. V and J calls and clone size come straight from that table; D and trimming were deduced from the DNA. The sample includes 200,000 or so clones, under 90% of them seen just once. This CDR3 is built from 14 residues. The V end was cut by 4 bases, the J end by 4 bases, with 10 bases between. In germline, CDR1 is SGHTA, CDR2 FQGNSA. For this clone: Its cognate antigen is unknown.

The sequenced sample consisted of PBMCs. This chain uses TRBV7-2 with TRBJ1-4; D call uncertain. The clonotype was recovered from a boy younger than 10 in good health and CMV-seronegative. CDR3: CASSWREGNEKLFF. Here the CDR3 DNA reads TGTGCCAGCAGCTGGCGTGAGGGTAATGAAAAACTGTTTTTT.